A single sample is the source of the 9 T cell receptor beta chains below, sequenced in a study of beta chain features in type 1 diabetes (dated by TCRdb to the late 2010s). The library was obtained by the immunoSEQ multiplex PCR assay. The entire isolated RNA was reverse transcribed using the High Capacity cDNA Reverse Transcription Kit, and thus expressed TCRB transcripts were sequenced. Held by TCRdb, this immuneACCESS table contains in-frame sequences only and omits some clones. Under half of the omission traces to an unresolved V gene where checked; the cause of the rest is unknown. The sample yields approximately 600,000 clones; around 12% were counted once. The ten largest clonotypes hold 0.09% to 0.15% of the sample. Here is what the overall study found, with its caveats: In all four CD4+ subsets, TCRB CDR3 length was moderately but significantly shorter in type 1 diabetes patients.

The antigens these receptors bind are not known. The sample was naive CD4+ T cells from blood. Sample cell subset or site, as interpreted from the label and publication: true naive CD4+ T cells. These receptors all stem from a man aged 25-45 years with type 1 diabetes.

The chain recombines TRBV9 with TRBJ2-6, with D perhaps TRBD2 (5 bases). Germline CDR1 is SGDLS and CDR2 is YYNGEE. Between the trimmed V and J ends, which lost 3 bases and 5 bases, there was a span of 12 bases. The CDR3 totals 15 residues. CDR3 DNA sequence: TGTGCCAGCAGCGCGGGGAACACCAGGGCCAACGTCCTGACTTTC. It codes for CASSAGNTRANVLTF. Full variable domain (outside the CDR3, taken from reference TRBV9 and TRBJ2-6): DSGVTQTPKHLITATGQRVTLRCSPRSGDLSVYWYQQSLDQGLQFLIQYYNGEERAKGNILERFSAQQFPDLHSELNLSSLELGDSALYFCASSAGNTRANVLTFGAGSRLTVL.

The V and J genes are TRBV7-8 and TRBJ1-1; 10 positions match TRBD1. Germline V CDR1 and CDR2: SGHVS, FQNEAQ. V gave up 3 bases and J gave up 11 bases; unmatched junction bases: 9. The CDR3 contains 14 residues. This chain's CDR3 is CASSLGQGLPGAFF. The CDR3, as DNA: TGTGCCAGCAGCTTGGGACAGGGGCTCCCTGGGGCTTTCTTT.

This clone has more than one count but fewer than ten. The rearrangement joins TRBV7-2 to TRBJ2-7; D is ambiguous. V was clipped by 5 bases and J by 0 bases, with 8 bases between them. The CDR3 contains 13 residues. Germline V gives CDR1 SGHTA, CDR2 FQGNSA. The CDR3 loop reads CASSPVPSYEQYF. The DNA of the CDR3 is TGTGCCAGCAGCCCCGTTCCCTCCTACGAGCAGTACTTC.

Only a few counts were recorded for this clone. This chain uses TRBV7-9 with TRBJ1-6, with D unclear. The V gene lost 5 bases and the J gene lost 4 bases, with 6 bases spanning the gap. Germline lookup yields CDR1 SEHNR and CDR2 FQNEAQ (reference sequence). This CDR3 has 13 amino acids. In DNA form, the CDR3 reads TGTGCCAGCAGCGTTTCGTATAATTCACCCCTCCACTTT. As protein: CASSVSYNSPLHF.

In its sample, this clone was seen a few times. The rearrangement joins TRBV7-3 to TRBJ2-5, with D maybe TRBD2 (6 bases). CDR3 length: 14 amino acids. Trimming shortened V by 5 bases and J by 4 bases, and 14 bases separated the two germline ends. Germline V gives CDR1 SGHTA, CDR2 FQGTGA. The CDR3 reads CASSPTRNGETQYF. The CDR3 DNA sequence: TGTGCCAGCAGCCCGACTAGGAACGGAGAGACCCAGTACTTC. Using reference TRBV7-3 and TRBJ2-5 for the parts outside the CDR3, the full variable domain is GAGVSQTPSNKVTEKGKYVELRCDPISGHTALYWYRQSLGQGPEFLIYFQGTGAADDSGLPNDRFFAVRPEGSVSTLKIQRTERGDSAVYLCASSPTRNGETQYFGPGTRLLVL.

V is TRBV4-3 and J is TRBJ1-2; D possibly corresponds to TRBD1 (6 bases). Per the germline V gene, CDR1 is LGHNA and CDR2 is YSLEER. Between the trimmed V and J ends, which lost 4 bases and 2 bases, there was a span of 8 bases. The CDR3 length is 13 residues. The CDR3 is CASSLQGNYGYTF. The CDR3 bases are TGCGCCAGCAGCCTACAGGGCAACTATGGCTACACCTTC.

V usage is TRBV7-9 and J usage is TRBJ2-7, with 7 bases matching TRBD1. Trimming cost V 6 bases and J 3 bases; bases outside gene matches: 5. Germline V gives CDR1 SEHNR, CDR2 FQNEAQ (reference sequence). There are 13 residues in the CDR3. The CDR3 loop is CASSPGQLYEQYF. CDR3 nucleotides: TGTGCCAGCAGTCCGGGACAGCTCTACGAGCAGTACTTC.

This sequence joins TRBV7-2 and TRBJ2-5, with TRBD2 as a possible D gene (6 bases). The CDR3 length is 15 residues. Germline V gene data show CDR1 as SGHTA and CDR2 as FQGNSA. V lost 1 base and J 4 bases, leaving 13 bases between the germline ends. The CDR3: CASSLVRGGGETQYF. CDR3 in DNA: TGTGCCAGCAGCTTAGTGAGGGGAGGAGGAGAGACCCAGTACTTC.

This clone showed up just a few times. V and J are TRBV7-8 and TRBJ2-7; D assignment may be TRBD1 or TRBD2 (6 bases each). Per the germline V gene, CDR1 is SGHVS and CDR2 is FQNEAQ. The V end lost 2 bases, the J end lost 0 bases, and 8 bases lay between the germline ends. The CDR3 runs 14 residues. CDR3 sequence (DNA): TGTGCCAGCAGCTTAAGGGGGGACTCCTACGAGCAGTACTTC. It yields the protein CASSLRGDSYEQYF.